Reported below is one T cell receptor beta chain. What it recognizes is unknown. Patients all relapsed after autologous stem cell transplantation, and there was variation in brentuximab vedotin exposure. Patients reached a best response of complete response, partial response or progressive disease. The CDR3 is 13 amino acids. Per the germline V gene, CDR1 is SGHVS and CDR2 is FQNEAQ. V shed 0 bases and J shed 9 bases, with 9 bases lying between them. These data are taken from a study of PD-1 blockade in classical Hodgkin lymphoma. Study conclusions and caveats: Newly diagnosed and completely responding patients shared comparable baseline diversity. When nivolumab was started under 1 year after ASCT, patients were excluded. Causes of the repertoire differences remain undefined, possibly disease activity or prior therapy.

Sequencing was performed with immunoSEQ multiplex PCR; in TCRdb, only in-frame clones are kept and a portion is missing. The sample carries 25,000 to 40,000 clones, approximately 85% recorded once. The source of this sequence is a human donor with classical Hodgkin lymphoma. This rearrangement joins TRBV7-8 to TRBJ1-3; D is ambiguous. The sequencing used peripheral blood mononuclear cells (PBMCs), collected at baseline. CDR3 sequence: CASSLAGPGTIYF. The CDR3 coding sequence is TGTGCCAGCAGCTTAGCAGGCCCGGGCACCATATATTTT.